The 2 T cell receptor beta chains below were found in one sample sequenced in a study of regulatory T cells in long-lasting Graves disease. Regarding time point: newly diagnosed GD, antithyroid drugs for less than 3 months. From PBMCs, RNA was extracted and then used to make the TCR library. CDR3 regions were amplified by Arm-PCR using iRepertoire HTBI primers to build TCR beta libraries. MiXCR was run by TCRdb on the multiplex PCR reads, yielding one entry per CDR3 protein. The repertoire holds around 250,000 distinct CDR3 sequences, with 15% to 20% as singletons. This sample also belongs to another study, concerning T cells in Graves' hyperthyroidism and ophthalmopathy.

Specimen: peripheral blood mononuclear cells (PBMCs), collected at new diagnosis, from a patient treated with antithyroid drugs. The receptors here all came from a woman under 40 with Graves disease.

This chain connects TRBV28 to TRBJ1-5; no definite D call. The CDR3 runs to 11 residues. Per germline, CDR1 MDHEN and CDR2 SYDVKM. V gave up 5 bases and J gave up 6 bases, with 5 bases separating them. The CDR3 region has the DNA TGTGCCAGCAGTGGTAGTCAGCCCCAGCATTTT. This translates into CASSGSQPQHF.

This clonotype was counted a few times. DNA for the CDR3: TGTGCCAGCACTACTCTGGCAGGGAGGGAAAAACTGTTTTTT. It is translated as CASTTLAGREKLFF. This sequence joins TRBV6-2 or TRBV6-3 and TRBJ1-4; D possibly corresponds to TRBD1 (5 bases). CDR3 length: 14 amino acids. Per the germline V gene, CDR1 is MNHEY and CDR2 is SVGEGT. Trimming stripped 7 bases from V and 8 bases from J, with 17 bases between.